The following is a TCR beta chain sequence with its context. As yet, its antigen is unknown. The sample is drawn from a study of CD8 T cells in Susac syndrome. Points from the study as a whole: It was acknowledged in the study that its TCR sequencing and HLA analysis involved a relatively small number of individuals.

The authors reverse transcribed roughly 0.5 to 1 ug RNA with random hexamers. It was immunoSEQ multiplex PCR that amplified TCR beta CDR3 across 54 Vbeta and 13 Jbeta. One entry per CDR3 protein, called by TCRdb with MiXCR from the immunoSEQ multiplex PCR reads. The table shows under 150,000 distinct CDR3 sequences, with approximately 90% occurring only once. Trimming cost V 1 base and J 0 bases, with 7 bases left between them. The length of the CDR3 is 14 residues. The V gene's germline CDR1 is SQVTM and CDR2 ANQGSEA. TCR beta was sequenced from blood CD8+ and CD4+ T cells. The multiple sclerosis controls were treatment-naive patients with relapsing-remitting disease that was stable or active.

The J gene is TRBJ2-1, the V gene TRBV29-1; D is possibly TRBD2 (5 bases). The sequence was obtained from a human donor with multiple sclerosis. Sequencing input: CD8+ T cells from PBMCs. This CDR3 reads CSVEGGSSYNEQFF. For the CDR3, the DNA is TGCAGCGTTGAAGGAGGGAGCTCCTACAATGAGCAGTTCTTC.